Detailed here is one T cell receptor (beta chain). This record comes from a study of blood T cell repertoires in COVID-19. Sequencing was performed with immunoSEQ multiplex PCR; in TCRdb, only in-frame clones are kept and a portion is missing. This table holds about 130,000 clones, 55% to 75% found once. The CDR3 loop spans 15 amino acids. The germline V gene encodes CDR1 SGHRS and CDR2 YFSETQ. J lost 6 bases, V lost 4 bases, and 9 bases had no gene match. What was sequenced was peripheral blood. This receptor was identified in a woman between 70 and 85 years old with acute or convalescent COVID-19. V and J are TRBV5-1 and TRBJ1-1; 10 positions agree with TRBD1. In DNA, the CDR3 is TGCGCCAGCAGCACCCGGACAGGGGGGACCGCTGAAGCTTTCTTT. Amino acids: CASSTRTGGTAEAFF.